This T cell receptor beta chain is drawn from a study of cytomegalovirus exposure and HLA in healthy donors. Whole-study context: An analysis done earlier identified almost 120 million unique TCR beta sequences from 150 million to 200 million T cells. Genotyping showed 75% to 90% of 398 donors falling in the Caucasian-associated ancestry cluster.

Samples came from healthy bone marrow donors. Whole-study results and caveats: Exclusion applied to some V segments, including TRBV6-2 and TRBV6-3, as they were indistinguishable.

The PCR contained 60 Vbeta and 13 Jbeta primers. Profiling relied on immunoSEQ multiplex PCR, and the TCRdb table lists in-frame clones only, not all of them. The table includes some 57,000 clones, roughly 70% detected once. This CDR3 is 14 amino acids long. Germline lookup yields CDR1 MNHNS and CDR2 SASEGT. Trimming removed 2 bases at V and 6 bases at J, with 11 bases between. This clone came up a few times. Its antigen is unknown. The origin of this receptor is a woman between 55 and 75 years old in good health and CMV-seropositive. This rearrangement joins TRBV6-1 to TRBJ1-5, with D maybe TRBD1 (5 bases). Sequenced sample: PBMCs. The CDR3: CASSERGETQPQHF. CDR3 in DNA: TGTGCCAGCAGTGAACGGGGGGAGACTCAGCCCCAGCATTTT.